This is a list of T cell receptor beta chains from one sample in a study of a mutant IDH1 vaccine in newly diagnosed glioma. The assay was immunoSEQ multiplex PCR, and TCRdb's table has in-frame clones only and misses some. The table shows about 40,000 clones, with 80% to 85% occurring only once. Their antigens are not known. The sequencing here drew on PBMCs, taken from a glioma patient whose treatment included an IDH1 peptide vaccine. The receptors stem from a man aged 35 to 55 with glioma. Each CDR3 is given with its conserved first and last residue. A D gene is named only where the DNA matches it firmly. Size values are once, few and many counts, or a class for expanded clones, and some rows have none.

d_gene,v_gene,abundance,j_gene,CDR3aa,CDR3nt
-,TRBV4-2,-,TRBJ2-7,CASLGQNYEQYF,TGTGCCAGCCTCGGACAGAACTACGAGCAGTACTTC
-,TRBV2,once,TRBJ1-4,CASSLQGGRTNEKLFF,TGTGCCAGCAGCCTACAGGGAGGGAGAACTAATGAAAAACTGTTTTTT
-,TRBV9,-,TRBJ2-2,CASSNGEGVAGELFF,TGTGCCAGCAGCAACGGTGAGGGGGTCGCCGGGGAGCTGTTTTTT
TRBD1,TRBV4-3,-,TRBJ2-5,CASSQHRTGRETQYF,TGCGCCAGCAGCCAGCATCGGACAGGCCGAGAGACCCAGTACTTC
-,TRBV18,-,TRBJ2-7,CASSPKWGDEQYF,TGTGCCAGCTCCCCCAAATGGGGTGACGAGCAGTACTTC
-,TRBV7-8,-,TRBJ2-3,CASSLADTQYF,TGTGCCAGCAGCTTAGCGGATACGCAGTATTTT
-,TRBV4-3,-,TRBJ2-2,CASSQGSYEGANTGELFF,TGCGCCAGCAGCCAAGGGTCGTACGAGGGTGCGAACACCGGGGAGCTGTTTTTT
TRBD2,TRBV6-5,-,TRBJ2-7,CASSFTPAGGSYEQYF,TGTGCCAGCAGTTTCACCCCAGCGGGAGGATCCTACGAGCAGTACTTC
TRBD1,TRBV11-2,few,TRBJ1-4,CASSQGENEKLFF,TGTGCCAGCAGCCAGGGGGAGAATGAAAAACTGTTTTTT
TRBD2,TRBV7-9,once,TRBJ2-1,CASSLGGLGSEQFF,TGTGCCAGCAGCTTAGGGGGACTAGGCAGTGAGCAGTTCTTC
TRBD2,TRBV6-1,-,TRBJ2-4,CASSDGAGGLKNIQYF,TGTGCCAGCAGTGATGGAGCGGGAGGGCTCAAAAACATTCAGTACTTC
-,TRBV4-2,-,TRBJ1-5,CASSQDHGGYQPQHF,TGTGCCAGCAGCCAAGATCACGGGGGGTATCAGCCCCAGCATTTT
-,TRBV11-2,-,TRBJ2-7,CASSLERAHEQYF,TGTGCCAGCAGCTTAGAACGGGCCCACGAGCAGTACTTC
TRBD1,TRBV5-6,-,TRBJ1-5,CASTRQGLNNQPQHF,TGTGCCAGCACAAGACAGGGACTTAACAATCAGCCCCAGCATTTT
TRBD1,TRBV4-1,-,TRBJ2-7,CASSQTDRGIYEQYF,TGCGCCAGCAGCCAAACGGACAGGGGGATCTACGAGCAGTACTTC
TRBD1,TRBV9,medium-sized,TRBJ1-4,CASSPRTGEELFF,TGTGCCAGCAGCCCTCGGACAGGGGAAGAACTGTTTTTT